This TCR beta chain stems from a study of blood T cells in healthy people across ages. General study results and limits: In long-lived donors, naive CD4+ cell counts and diversity exceeded those of aged donors.

In this sample, this clonotype turned up a few times. The antigen is not known. Primers used in a second PCR of about 6 to 11 cycles were a sample-barcoded 5' primer and a J-beta primer mix. Tagging of each cDNA molecule was performed by a template-switch adaptor with 12 random nucleotides. TCRdb used MiXCR to reprocess the 5' RACE reads, holding one entry per CDR3 protein. The sample consists of 1.5 million to 2 million distinct CDR3 sequences, about 31% of them appearing once. This CDR3 is built from 13 residues. V dropped 5 bases and J dropped 4; count of bases not matched to a gene: 8. Germline V lookup: CDR1 DFQATT, CDR2 SNEGSKA (reference sequence). Staff drew ten milliliters of peripheral blood from each donor.

The V gene is TRBV20-1, the J gene TRBJ2-7, with TRBD2 matching over 7 bases. Material for sequencing was blood. The source of this sequence is a woman in her 30s in good health. The CDR3 DNA reads TGCAGTGCTGGAGCAGGGAGGGAGTACGAGCAGTACTTC. This encodes CSAGAGREYEQYF.